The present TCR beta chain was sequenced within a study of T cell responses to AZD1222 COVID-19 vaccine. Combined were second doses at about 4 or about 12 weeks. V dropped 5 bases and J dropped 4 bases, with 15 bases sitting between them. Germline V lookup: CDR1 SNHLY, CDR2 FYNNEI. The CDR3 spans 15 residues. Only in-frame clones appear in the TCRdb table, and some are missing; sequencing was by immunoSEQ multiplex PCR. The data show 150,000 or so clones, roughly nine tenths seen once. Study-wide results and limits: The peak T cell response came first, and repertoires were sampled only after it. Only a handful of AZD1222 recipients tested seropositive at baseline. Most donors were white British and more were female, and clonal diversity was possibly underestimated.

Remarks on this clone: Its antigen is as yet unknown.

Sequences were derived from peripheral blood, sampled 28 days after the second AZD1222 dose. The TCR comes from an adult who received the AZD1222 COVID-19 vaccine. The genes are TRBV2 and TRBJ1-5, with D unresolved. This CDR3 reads CASSSPPFSNQPQHF. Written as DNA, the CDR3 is TGTGCCAGCAGTTCCCCCCCCTTTTCGAATCAGCCCCAGCATTTT.